Here is one T cell receptor beta chain with its context. Its target is unknown. The CDR3 has 14 residues. V lost 1 base to trimming and J lost 2 bases, with 8 bases between them. Germline V gives CDR1 SEHNR, CDR2 FQNEAQ (reference sequence). The sample is drawn from a study of PD-1 blockade in mismatch repair-deficient tumors. Generated by immunoSEQ multiplex PCR, the TCRdb table keeps only in-frame clones and is missing some. Found here are 56,000 or so clones, approximately 84% of them singletons; the top ten hold 7% to 8.5%. Study outcomes and limitations: After pembrolizumab, tumor-resident clones rose rapidly, then generally contracted before radiologic responses.

This rearrangement joins TRBV7-9 to TRBJ1-1; the D is unclear. The TCR originated in an adult with mismatch repair-deficient cancer. The material sequenced was peripheral blood, taken approximately 18 weeks after starting pembrolizumab. In nucleotides, the CDR3 is TGTGCCAGCAGCTTAGGAAATCCAAACACTGAAGCTTTCTTT. Its translation: CASSLGNPNTEAFF.